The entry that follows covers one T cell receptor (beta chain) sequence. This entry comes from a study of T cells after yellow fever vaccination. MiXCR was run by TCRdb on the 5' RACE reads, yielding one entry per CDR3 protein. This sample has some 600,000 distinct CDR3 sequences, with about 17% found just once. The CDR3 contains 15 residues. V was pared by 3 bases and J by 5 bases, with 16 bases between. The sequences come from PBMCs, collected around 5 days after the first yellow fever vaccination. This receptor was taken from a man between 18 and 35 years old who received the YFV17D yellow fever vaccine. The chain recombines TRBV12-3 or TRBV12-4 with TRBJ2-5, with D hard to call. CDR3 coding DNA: TGTGCCAGCAGTTTGGTCGGAGATCTGGGGGAGACCCAGTACTTC. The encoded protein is CASSLVGDLGETQYF.